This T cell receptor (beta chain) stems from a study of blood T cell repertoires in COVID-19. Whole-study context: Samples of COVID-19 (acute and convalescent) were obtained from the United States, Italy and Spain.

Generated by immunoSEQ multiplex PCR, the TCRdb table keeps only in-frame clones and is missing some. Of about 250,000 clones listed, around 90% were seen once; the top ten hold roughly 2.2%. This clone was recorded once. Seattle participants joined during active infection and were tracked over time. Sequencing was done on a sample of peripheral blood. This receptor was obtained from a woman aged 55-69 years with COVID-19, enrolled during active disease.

This CDR3 is CAWASGQGNQPQHF. The CDR3 coding sequence is TGTGCCTGGGCATCGGGACAGGGCAATCAGCCCCAGCATTTT. V and J are TRBV30 and TRBJ1-5; 8 nucleotides line up with TRBD1. CDR1 and CDR2 from the germline V gene are GTSNPN and SVGIG (reference sequence). The CDR3 is 14 residues long. V shed 5 bases, J shed 2 bases, and the junction held 5 bases outside the gene matches. The entire variable domain, with the rest obtained from reference TRBV30 and TRBJ1-5, is as follows: SQTIHQWPATLVQPVGSPLSLECTVEGTSNPNLYWYRQAAGRGLQLLFYSVGIGQISSEVPQNLSASRPQDRQFILSSKKLLLSDSGFYLCAWASGQGNQPQHFGDGTRLSIL.